This TCR beta chain came from a study of breast tumors, draining lymph nodes, adjacent tissues. Broader study findings: Luminal-like breast cancer showed significantly higher tumor–nontumor repertoire similarity than basal-like. The lymph node origin of tumor T cells was framed as consistent with a hypothesis, not demonstrated. Tumor repertoires ranked between lymph nodes and nontumor tissue in diversity, with V and J gene preferences. The data were judged consistent with most tumor T cells coming from lymph node and expanding in tumor.

Germline V lookup: CDR1 DFQATT, CDR2 SNEGSKA (reference sequence). V gave up 1 base and J gave up 7 bases; unmatched junction bases: 11. The CDR3 totals 15 residues. MiXCR, applied by TCRdb to the multiplex PCR reads, yields one record per CDR3 protein. The sample records tens of thousands of distinct CDR3 sequences, 35% to 45% being singletons. This clonotype was found many times. Its specificity is unknown. The source is a female donor with breast cancer. Some clones in this sample may be carry-over from other donors' samples. Sequenced sample: breast tumor tissue. The J gene is TRBJ2-5, the V gene TRBV20-1; 8 bases match TRBD2. The CDR3 region is CSARASGTSLGTQYF. The CDR3 coding sequence is TGCAGTGCTAGAGCCTCCGGGACTAGTCTGGGGACCCAGTACTTC.